Listed here is a single T cell receptor beta chain. Its cognate antigen is unknown. TCRdb recomputed calls from the 5' RACE reads with MiXCR, one row per CDR3 protein. Here the sample spans about 900,000 distinct CDR3 sequences, roughly 12% being singletons. These data are taken from a study of identical twins. Regarding the study as a whole: For monozygotic twins, models underestimated out-of-frame TCR alpha sharing.

Germline CDR1 reads MGHRA; CDR2 reads YSYEKL. V lost 0 bases, J lost 5 bases, and 13 bases lay in between. The CDR3 length is 16 residues. The same data also contributed to another study, on yellow fever vaccine responses in identical twins.

The rearrangement joins TRBV4-1 to TRBJ2-2; no clear D. The sequence came from a woman younger than 35 in good health. Sequencing was carried out using PBMCs. This CDR3 is CASSQDLARITGELFF. Written as DNA, the CDR3 is TGCGCCAGCAGCCAAGATCTGGCTAGAATTACCGGGGAGCTGTTTTTT.